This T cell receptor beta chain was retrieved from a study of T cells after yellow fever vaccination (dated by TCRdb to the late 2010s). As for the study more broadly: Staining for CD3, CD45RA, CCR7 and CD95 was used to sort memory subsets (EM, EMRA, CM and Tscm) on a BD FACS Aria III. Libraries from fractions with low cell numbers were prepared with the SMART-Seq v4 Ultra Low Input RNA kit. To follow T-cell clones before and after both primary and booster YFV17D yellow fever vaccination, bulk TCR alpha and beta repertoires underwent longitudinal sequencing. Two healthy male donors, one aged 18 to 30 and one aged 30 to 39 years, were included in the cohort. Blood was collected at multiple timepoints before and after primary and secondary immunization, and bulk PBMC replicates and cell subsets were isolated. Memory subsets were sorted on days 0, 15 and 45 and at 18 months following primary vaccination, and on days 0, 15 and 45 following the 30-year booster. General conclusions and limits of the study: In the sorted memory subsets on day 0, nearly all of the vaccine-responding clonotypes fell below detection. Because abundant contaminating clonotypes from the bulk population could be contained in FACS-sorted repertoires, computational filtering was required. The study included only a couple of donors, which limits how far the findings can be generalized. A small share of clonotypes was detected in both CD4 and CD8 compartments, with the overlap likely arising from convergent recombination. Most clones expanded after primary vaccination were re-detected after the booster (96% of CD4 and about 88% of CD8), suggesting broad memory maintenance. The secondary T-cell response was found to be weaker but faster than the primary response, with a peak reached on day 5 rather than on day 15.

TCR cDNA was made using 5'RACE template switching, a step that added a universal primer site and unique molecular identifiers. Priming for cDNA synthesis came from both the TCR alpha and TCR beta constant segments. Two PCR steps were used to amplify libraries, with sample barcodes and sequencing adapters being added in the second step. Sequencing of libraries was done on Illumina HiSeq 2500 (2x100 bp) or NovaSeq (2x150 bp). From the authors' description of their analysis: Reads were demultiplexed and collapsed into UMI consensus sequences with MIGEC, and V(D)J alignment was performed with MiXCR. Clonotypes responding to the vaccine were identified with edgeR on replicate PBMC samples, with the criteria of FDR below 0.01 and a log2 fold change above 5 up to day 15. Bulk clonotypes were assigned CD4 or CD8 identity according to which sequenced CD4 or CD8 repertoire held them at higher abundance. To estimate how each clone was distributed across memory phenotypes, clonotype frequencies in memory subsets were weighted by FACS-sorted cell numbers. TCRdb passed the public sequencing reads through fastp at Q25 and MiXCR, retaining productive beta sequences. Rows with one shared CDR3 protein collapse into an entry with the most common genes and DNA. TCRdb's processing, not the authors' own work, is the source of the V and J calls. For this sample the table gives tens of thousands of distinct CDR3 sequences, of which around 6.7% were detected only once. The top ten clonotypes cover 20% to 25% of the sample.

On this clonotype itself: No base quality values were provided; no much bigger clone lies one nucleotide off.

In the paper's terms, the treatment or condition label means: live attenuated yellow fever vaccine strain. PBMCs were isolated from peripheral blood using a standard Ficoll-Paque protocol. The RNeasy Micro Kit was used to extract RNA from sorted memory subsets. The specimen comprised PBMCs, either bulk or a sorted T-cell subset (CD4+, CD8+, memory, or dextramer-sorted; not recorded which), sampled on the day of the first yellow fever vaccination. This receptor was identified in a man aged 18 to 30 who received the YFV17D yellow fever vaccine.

The DNA sequence is given as TGTGCCAGCAGCGAGGGAATCACAGATACGCAGTATTTT. Its amino acids are CASSEGITDTQYF. This chain is built from TRBV7-3 and TRBJ2-3; the D gene is possibly TRBD2, with 5 bases matching. The CDR3 runs 13 residues from the cysteine to the phenylalanine. Only CDR3 DNA remains: 39 bases, in frame from the first base. V is shortened by 5 bases, J by 2 bases, and the region joining them spans 8 bases. Taken from the germline V gene, the CDR1 and CDR2 loops are SGHTA and FQGTGA.